Each of the 11 T cell receptor beta chains below was sequenced from the same sample in a study of blood T cell repertoires in COVID-19. Sequencing used immunoSEQ multiplex PCR; TCRdb keeps in-frame clones, though not all of them. The sample carries 250,000 to 350,000 clones, roughly 90% recorded once. Sequenced material: peripheral blood. The receptors here all came from a woman aged 45-65 years with active or convalescent COVID-19.

The chain uses TRBV27 and TRBJ1-3; 10 bases fit TRBD1. CDR3 length: 14 amino acids. CDR1 and CDR2 (germline): MNHEY, SMNVEV (reference sequence). J gave up 9 bases and V 6 bases, and 8 bases lay outside the gene matches. CDR3 region: CASRAGTGDGTIYF. The CDR3 region has the DNA TGTGCCAGCAGGGCCGGGACAGGGGACGGCACCATATATTTT.

This chain connects TRBV7-9 to TRBJ2-2; TRBD2 matches at 13 bases. The CDR3 covers 16 residues. V dropped 2 bases and J dropped 6; count of bases not matched to a gene: 3. Germline V lookup: CDR1 SEHNR, CDR2 FQNEAQ (reference sequence). CDR3 sequence (DNA): TGTGCCAGCAGCTTACAACTAGCGGGAGGGCCCGGGGAGCTGTTTTTT. Translating gives CASSLQLAGGPGELFF.

This chain connects TRBV10-3 to TRBJ2-1; D possibly corresponds to TRBD2 (6 bases). The CDR3 is made up of 12 amino acids. Germline lookup yields CDR1 ENHRY and CDR2 SYGVKD. V shed 8 bases and J shed 8 bases, with 13 bases lying between them. CDR3 residues: CAIGRTIDEQFF. The DNA of the CDR3 is TGTGCCATCGGGAGGACTATCGATGAGCAGTTCTTC.

This chain joins TRBV5-1 and TRBJ1-5; D perhaps matches TRBD1 (5 bases). This CDR3 contains 15 residues. Trimming left V 0 bases short and J 6 bases short, with 13 bases between. Germline values: CDR1 SGHRS, CDR2 YFSETQ. CDR3 region: CASSLAGGSGQPQHF. The CDR3, as DNA: TGCGCCAGCAGCTTGGCCGGGGGATCGGGTCAGCCCCAGCATTTT.

V gene TRBV4-1 combines with J gene TRBJ2-7; TRBD2 matches 8 bases. V gave up 2 bases and J gave up 2 bases; unmatched junction bases: 2. Germline V gives CDR1 MGHRA, CDR2 YSYEKL. CDR3 length: 14 residues. The DNA of the CDR3 is TGCGCCAGCAGCCAACGGGAGGGGGCCTACGAGCAGTACTTC. This translates into CASSQREGAYEQYF.

This chain connects TRBV18 to TRBJ2-3; perhaps TRBD1 as D (6 bases). V was clipped by 1 base and J by 3 bases, with 11 bases between them. CDR1 and CDR2 (germline): KGHSH, LQKENI. This CDR3 region has 15 residues. Written as DNA, the CDR3 is TGTGCCAGCTCACCACGGTGGCAGGGGACAGATACGCAGTATTTT. As protein: CASSPRWQGTDTQYF.

V and J are TRBV7-2 and TRBJ1-1; the match to TRBD1 covers 7 bases. J lost 8 bases, V lost 4 bases, and 16 bases had no gene match. The CDR3 spans 16 residues. Germline values: CDR1 SGHTA, CDR2 FQGNSA. The CDR3 is CASSSRASRDSTEAFF. The CDR3 DNA reads TGTGCCAGCAGCTCAAGGGCCTCAAGGGACAGCACCGAAGCTTTCTTT.

This clone was detected once. The chain has TRBV4-1 and TRBJ2-1, with D possibly matching TRBD1 (5 bases). The germline V gene encodes CDR1 MGHRA and CDR2 YSYEKL. CDR3 length equals 13 residues. Trimming took off 5 bases at V and 5 bases at J, with 10 bases between the two ends. The chain's CDR3 is CASSSRADNEQFF. The CDR3 coding sequence is TGCGCCAGCAGCTCCAGGGCGGACAATGAGCAGTTCTTC.

The CDR3 loop reads CASSLTSGRVADTQYF. Here the CDR3 DNA reads TGTGCCAGCAGCTTAACTAGCGGGAGGGTGGCAGATACGCAGTATTTT. The chain combines TRBV7-2 with TRBJ2-3; 13 bases agree with TRBD2. Trimming removed 2 bases from V and 4 bases from J; junction bases left unmatched: 3. Germline V gene lookup returns CDR1 SGHTA and CDR2 FQGNSA. The CDR3 is 16 residues long.

The V and J genes are TRBV29-1 and TRBJ2-7; TRBD2 might be the D (7 bases). V lost 3 bases and J lost 6, with 15 bases in between. Germline V gene data show CDR1 as SQVTM and CDR2 as ANQGSEA. This CDR3 comprises 13 residues. The CDR3 nucleotides are TGCAGCGTTGAGGGGGGGGCGTGGGGCGAGCAGTACTTC. This codes for CSVEGGAWGEQYF.

The genes are TRBV29-1 and TRBJ1-5, with 7 bases identical to TRBD1. V was pared by 5 bases and J by 2 bases, with 3 bases of the junction left unmatched. CDR3 size: 13 residues. The germline V gene encodes CDR1 SQVTM and CDR2 ANQGSEA. The DNA of the CDR3 is TGCAGCGTTCGACAGGGCGGCAATCAGCCCCAGCATTTT. It codes for CSVRQGGNQPQHF.